The 15 T cell receptor beta chains given below trace back to one sample, sequenced in a study of a mutant IDH1 vaccine in newly diagnosed glioma. Time point in this sample: baseline, week 1 (first vaccination visit). Treatment here: pre-vaccination baseline after standard-of-care therapy. Assay: immunoSEQ multiplex PCR; the TCRdb copy retains only in-frame clones and omits some. The table lists about 67,000 clones, about 86% of them singletons. Source: peripheral blood mononuclear cells (PBMCs), taken from a glioma patient treated with radiotherapy, temozolomide or both. Receptors originate from a woman under 30 with glioma. Some clones in this sample may be carry-over from other donors' samples.

The gene calls are TRBV7-2 and TRBJ1-1; D possibly corresponds to TRBD1 (5 bases). CDR1 SGHTA and CDR2 FQGNSA come from the germline V gene. This CDR3 has 16 amino acids. Trimming took off 1 base at V and 10 bases at J, with 22 bases between the two ends. Written as DNA, the CDR3 is TGTGCCAGCAGCTTAGAGACAGCCCCAATGGCCGTCGGAGCTTTCTTT. Its protein is CASSLETAPMAVGAFF.

This clone was recorded at least ten times. The chain is built from TRBV10-1 and TRBJ1-3, with 7 bases matching TRBD1. The V segment lost 4 bases and the J segment 6 bases; nucleotides outside the gene matches: 3. There are 13 residues in the CDR3. The germline V gene has CDR1 WNHNN and CDR2 SYGVQD (reference sequence). The DNA of the CDR3 is TGCGCCAGCAGTGGGGACAGCCAAAACACCATATATTTT. This codes for CASSGDSQNTIYF.

The V gene is TRBV30, the J gene TRBJ1-1; D possibly corresponds to TRBD1 (5 bases). This CDR3 is built from 15 residues. Looked up from germline, CDR1 is GTSNPN and CDR2 is SVGIG (reference sequence). The CDR3 loop reads CAGKRGTTGDTEAFF. Here the CDR3 DNA reads TGTGCTGGGAAGAGGGGCACCACGGGAGACACTGAAGCTTTCTTT.

The rearrangement joins TRBV5-1 to TRBJ2-7; TRBD2 aligns across 10 bases. The CDR3 consists of 14 residues. V trimming: 3 bases; J trimming: 4 bases; junction bases outside the gene matches: 4. The germline CDR1 and CDR2 sequences are SGHRS and YFSETQ. The CDR3 region has the DNA TGCGCCAGCAGCTCAGCGGGAGGGTTATACGAGCAGTACTTC. Its translation is CASSSAGGLYEQYF.

A single count supports this clone. The chain links TRBV7-2 to TRBJ1-5, with a possible D match to TRBD1 (5 bases). V dropped 1 base and J dropped 2 bases, with 9 bases sitting between them. CDR1 SGHTA and CDR2 FQGNSA come from the germline V gene. The CDR3 contains 15 residues. The CDR3 spells CASSLDGGGNQPQHF. The CDR3 DNA is TGTGCCAGCAGCTTAGACGGGGGGGGCAATCAGCCCCAGCATTTT.

V is TRBV10-3 and J is TRBJ1-6; D possibly corresponds to TRBD1 (6 bases). The CDR3 contains 15 residues. CDR1 ENHRY and CDR2 SYGVKD come from the germline V gene. V lost 6 bases and J 5 bases, leaving 14 bases between the germline ends. The CDR3 coding sequence is TGTGCCATCAGGACAGGTACTTCCGATAATTCACCCCTCCACTTT. This translates into CAIRTGTSDNSPLHF.

The genes are TRBV7-9 and TRBJ2-3, with D unclear. In germline, CDR1 is SEHNR, CDR2 FQNEAQ (reference sequence). The CDR3 runs 14 residues. V was shortened by 5 bases and J by 4 bases, with 13 bases between the two germline ends. The CDR3 loop is CASSGAVRSDTQYF. The CDR3 nucleotides are TGTGCCAGCAGCGGTGCCGTGCGATCAGATACGCAGTATTTT.

V and J are TRBV21-1 and TRBJ1-2. TRBV21-1 represents a pseudogene. The CDR3 consists of 12 residues. CDR3 sequence reads: CAGGEYTYGYTF. CDR3 nucleotide sequence: TGTGCCGGTGGGGAATACACCTATGGCTACACCTTC.

This chain uses TRBV5-1 with TRBJ1-1, with D maybe TRBD1 (5 bases). V gave up 3 bases and J gave up 1 base, with 10 bases separating them. Germline loops: CDR1 SGHRS, CDR2 YFSETQ. The length of the CDR3 is 14 residues. This CDR3 is CASSSGTGNTEAFF. In nucleotides, the CDR3 is TGCGCCAGCAGCTCGGGAACAGGGAACACTGAAGCTTTCTTT.

The chain has TRBV2 and TRBJ2-2, with D unresolved. In germline, CDR1 is SNHLY, CDR2 FYNNEI. The CDR3 runs 13 residues. V lost 7 bases, J lost 1 base, and 7 bases lay in between. The CDR3 DNA reads as TGTGCCAGCAAGGCAGGGAACACCGGGGAGCTGTTTTTT. It is translated as CASKAGNTGELFF.

The chain combines TRBV14 with TRBJ2-7, with 7 positions matching TRBD2. The CDR3 spans 16 residues. Germline V gene data show CDR1 as SGHDN and CDR2 as FVKESK. V was pared by 3 bases and J by 2 bases, with 10 bases of the junction left unmatched. The CDR3: CASSQRRGGSAYEQYF. CDR3 nucleotides: TGTGCCAGCAGCCAGAGGAGAGGCGGGAGTGCCTACGAGCAGTACTTC. The complete variable domain, with remaining parts taken from reference TRBV14 and TRBJ2-7, reads EAGVTQFPSHSVIEKGQTVTLRCDPISGHDNLYWYRRVMGKEIKFLLHFVKESKQDESGMPNNRFLAERTGGTYSTLKVQPAELEDSGVYFCASSQRRGGSAYEQYFGPGTRLTVT.

This clone was detected only a few times. The rearrangement uses TRBV29-1 and TRBJ1-1; D gene unclear. The germline CDR1 and CDR2 sequences are SQVTM and ANQGSEA. This CDR3 has 13 residues. V lost 1 base to trimming and J lost 5 bases, with 11 bases between them. CDR3 nucleotide sequence: TGCAGCGTTGAAGTGGCAGGAGGGACTGAAGCTTTCTTT. It yields the protein CSVEVAGGTEAFF.

This clone was seen a handful of times. The genes are TRBV9 and TRBJ1-1; perhaps TRBD1 as D (6 bases). CDR1 and CDR2 (germline): SGDLS, YYNGEE. V gave up 3 bases and J gave up 7 bases, with 13 bases separating them. The CDR3 sequence is 13 residues long. The CDR3 coding sequence is TGTGCCAGCAGCGCTGGGACAACCGGTGAAGCTTTCTTT. Encoded protein: CASSAGTTGEAFF.

This clone was detected only a few times. The V gene is TRBV4-1, the J gene TRBJ1-2, with a tentative D call TRBD1 (5 bases). The CDR3 is made up of 15 amino acids. CDR1 and CDR2 from the germline V gene are MGHRA and YSYEKL. With 0 bases removed from V and 5 bases from J, the gap between germline ends came to 13 bases. CDR3 sequence (DNA): TGCGCCAGCAGCCAAGAAGGTGGGGCGCGGTATGGCTACACCTTC. It encodes CASSQEGGARYGYTF.

The chain carries TRBV6-5 and TRBJ1-1; D call uncertain. V shed 6 bases and J shed 0 bases, with 11 bases lying between them. The CDR3 consists of 14 residues. Germline CDR1 MNHEY, CDR2 SVGAGI. The CDR3 is CASRDDGMNTEAFF. CDR3 sequence (DNA): TGTGCCAGCAGGGATGACGGAATGAACACTGAAGCTTTCTTT.